This is a list of T cell receptor beta chains from one sample in a study of cytomegalovirus exposure and HLA in healthy donors. The table came from immunoSEQ multiplex PCR; TCRdb's copy has only in-frame clones and leaves some out. The sample has approximately 210,000 clones, roughly 79% seen once. The sequenced sample consisted of PBMCs. The receptors originated from a male donor in good health and CMV-seronegative. Each CDR3 is given with its conserved first and last residue. A D gene is named only where the DNA matches it firmly. Size is stated for part of the rows, as once, few or many counts, or as a class when the clone is expanded.

cdr3_aa,cdr3_nt,d_call,j_call,v_call,clone_size
CASSPKVRVSTEAFF,TGTGCCAGCAGCCCAAAGGTGAGGGTGTCGACTGAAGCTTTCTTT,.,TRBJ1-1,TRBV7-9,.
CASSPLARDTQYF,TGTGCCAGCAGCCCCCTAGCAAGGGATACGCAGTATTTT,.,TRBJ2-3,TRBV7-2,.
CASSLSSTEALKLYF,TGTGCCAGCAGCTTAAGTTCGACAGAGGCCCTCAAGTTGTACTTC,.,TRBJ2-7,TRBV7-9,.
CASATGELGEQYF,TGTGCCAGCGCCACCGGGGAGCTAGGCGAGCAGTACTTC,.,TRBJ2-7,TRBV6-6,few
CASSYEFQRDGELFF,TGTGCCAGCAGTTACGAATTCCAGCGGGACGGGGAGCTGTTTTTT,TRBD2,TRBJ2-2,TRBV6-6,.
CASSLDRSWGYTF,TGTGCCAGCAGTCTCGACAGGTCCTGGGGCTACACCTTC,.,TRBJ1-2,TRBV28,.
CASSHEPGTGGDTQYF,TGCGCCAGCAGCCACGAACCAGGGACAGGGGGAGATACGCAGTATTTT,TRBD1,TRBJ2-3,TRBV4-3,.
CASSWASEGGELFF,TGTGCCAGCAGTTGGGCTAGCGAAGGCGGGGAGCTGTTTTTT,.,TRBJ2-2,TRBV6-5,.
CASSDTSGGDTQYF,TGTGCCAGCAGTGATACTAGCGGGGGGGATACGCAGTATTTT,TRBD2,TRBJ2-3,TRBV7-2,few
CASSQGGRSKEETQYF,TGCGCCAGCAGCCAGGGGGGGAGGTCCAAGGAAGAGACCCAGTACTTC,TRBD2,TRBJ2-5,TRBV4-3,.
CASSLAVTGELFF,TGCGCCAGCAGCTTGGCAGTCACCGGGGAGCTGTTTTTT,.,TRBJ2-2,TRBV5-1,.
CASSLLRECGTDTQYF,TGTGCCAGCAGTTTACTCCGGGAATGCGGCACAGATACGCAGTATTTT,.,TRBJ2-3,TRBV28,.
CASLSGILRNTIYF,TGTGCCAGCCTCTCCGGGATATTGAGAAACACCATATATTTT,.,TRBJ1-3,TRBV2,.
CASSPGLAANIQYF,TGTGCCAGCAGCCCCGGACTAGCGGCAAACATTCAGTACTTC,TRBD2,TRBJ2-4,TRBV2,.
CSVPRRANEQFF,TGCAGCGTCCCGAGGAGGGCAAATGAGCAGTTCTTC,.,TRBJ2-1,TRBV29-1,few
CASSIGAGGSNTEAFF,TGTGCCAGTAGTATTGGGGCAGGGGGGTCGAACACTGAAGCTTTCTTT,TRBD1,TRBJ1-1,TRBV19,.
CASSLDGRPTQETQYF,TGTGCCAGCAGCTTAGACGGCAGGCCTACCCAAGAGACCCAGTACTTC,.,TRBJ2-5,TRBV11-2,.
CASSLDSGNEQFF,TGTGCCAGCAGCTTGGATAGCGGGAATGAGCAGTTCTTC,TRBD2,TRBJ2-1,TRBV5-4,.
CASSFGTGTNTGELFF,TGTGCCAGCAGTTTTGGGACAGGGACGAACACCGGGGAGCTGTTTTTT,TRBD1,TRBJ2-2,TRBV27,.
CASSEEPWEEKLFF,TGTGCCAGCAGTGAGGAACCTTGGGAGGAAAAACTGTTTTTT,.,TRBJ1-4,TRBV2,few
CASGQSGGQETQYF,TGTGCTAGTGGTCAAAGCGGGGGACAAGAGACCCAGTACTTC,TRBD2,TRBJ2-5,TRBV12-5,.
CASSLRGRETQYF,TGTGCCAGCAGTTTAAGGGGTCGGGAGACCCAGTACTTC,.,TRBJ2-5,TRBV28,.
CSVEDQGQGTFF,TGCAGCGTTGAGGACCAAGGACAGGGCACGTTCTTC,TRBD1,TRBJ2-1,TRBV29-1,.
CASSVGTSTDTQYF,TGTGCCAGCAGCGTAGGCACTAGCACAGATACGCAGTATTTT,.,TRBJ2-3,TRBV9,once
CASSSGVEQYF,TGTGCCAGCAGCTCCGGAGTTGAGCAGTACTTC,.,TRBJ2-7,TRBV11-3,.
CAWSESGGVYGYTF,TGTGCCTGGAGTGAATCAGGGGGCGTTTATGGCTACACCTTC,TRBD1,TRBJ1-2,TRBV30,.
CASSYTTSGNTIYF,TGTGCCAGCAGTTACACAACATCTGGAAACACCATATATTTT,.,TRBJ1-3,TRBV5-6,.
CASSYPSRTGDQETQYF,TGTGCCAGCAGTTACCCATCCCGGACAGGCGATCAAGAGACCCAGTACTTC,TRBD1,TRBJ2-5,TRBV28,.
CASWDSSYNEQFF,TGTGCCAGCTGGGACAGCTCCTACAATGAGCAGTTCTTC,TRBD1,TRBJ2-1,TRBV6-5,.
CASSLEWGTSGTYEQYF,TGCGCCAGCAGCTTGGAGTGGGGGACTAGCGGAACCTACGAGCAGTACTTC,TRBD2,TRBJ2-7,TRBV5-1,.
CAWSPSTLGAAYF,TGTGCCTGGAGTCCGAGTACGCTGGGAGCGGCGTACTTC,.,TRBJ2-7,TRBV30,.
CASSADIMNTEAFF,TGTGCCAGCAGCGCGGACATCATGAACACTGAAGCTTTCTTT,.,TRBJ1-1,TRBV9,once
CASTQEGSSYEQYF,TGTGCCAGCACCCAAGAGGGAAGCTCCTACGAGCAGTACTTC,.,TRBJ2-7,TRBV28,.
CASSFLSGASGNTIYF,TGTGCCAGCAGCTTCTTATCAGGGGCGTCTGGAAACACCATATATTTT,.,TRBJ1-3,TRBV5-6,.
CSVEVPESSYEQYF,TGCAGCGTTGAAGTTCCTGAGAGCTCCTACGAGCAGTACTTC,.,TRBJ2-7,TRBV29-1,.
CASSLVQDEQYF,TGCGCCAGCAGCTTGGTACAGGACGAGCAGTACTTC,.,TRBJ2-7,TRBV5-1,.
CASSRANYGYTF,TGTGCCAGCTCGCGCGCTAACTATGGCTACACCTTC,.,TRBJ1-2,TRBV6-6,.
CASSGLAGAGEQFF,TGTGCCAGCAGTGGACTAGCGGGAGCCGGTGAGCAGTTCTTC,TRBD2,TRBJ2-1,TRBV2,.
CAISDRMNTEAFF,TGTGCCATCAGCGACAGGATGAACACTGAAGCTTTCTTT,.,TRBJ1-1,TRBV10-3,.
CASSLGLAGTYEQYF,TGTGCCAGCAGCTTGGGGCTAGCGGGCACCTACGAGCAGTACTTC,TRBD2,TRBJ2-7,TRBV5-5,.
CASSRRSSGNTIYF,TGTGCCAGTAGTAGGAGGAGCTCTGGAAACACCATATATTTT,.,TRBJ1-3,TRBV19,once
CASSIPRQGSPFGELFF,TGTGCCAGTAGTATCCCCAGACAGGGTAGTCCTTTTGGGGAGCTGTTTTTT,TRBD1,TRBJ2-2,TRBV19,.
CASKPGGDLNQPQHF,TGTGCCAGCAAACCAGGGGGCGACCTCAATCAGCCCCAGCATTTT,TRBD1,TRBJ1-5,TRBV28,.
CASSDRQGNEKLFF,TGTGCCAGCAGTGATAGACAGGGAAACGAAAAACTGTTTTTT,TRBD1,TRBJ1-4,TRBV6-1,few
CASSLGLAGAGQETQYF,TGCGCCAGCAGCTTGGGGCTAGCGGGAGCGGGCCAAGAGACCCAGTACTTC,TRBD2,TRBJ2-5,TRBV5-1,.
CASSLVFGGGSTDTQYF,TGTGCCAGCAGCTTAGTATTTGGCGGGGGGAGCACAGATACGCAGTATTTT,TRBD2,TRBJ2-3,TRBV11-2,.
CASGFLASGYNEQFF,TGTGCCAGCGGATTCTTGGCTAGCGGCTACAATGAGCAGTTCTTC,TRBD2,TRBJ2-1,TRBV27,.
CASSWGQGGEKLFF,TGTGCCAGCAGCTGGGGACAGGGAGGGGAAAAACTGTTTTTT,TRBD1,TRBJ1-4,TRBV7-3,.
CASSLGPSGSYEQYF,TGTGCCAGCAGCTTGGGCCCTAGCGGATCCTACGAGCAGTACTTC,TRBD2,TRBJ2-7,TRBV5-6,.
CAWSRGNEQFF,TGTGCCTGGAGTCGGGGAAATGAGCAGTTCTTC,.,TRBJ2-1,TRBV30,.
CASSLFSVAGNGYTF,TGTGCCAGCAGCCTCTTCTCTGTGGCGGGGAACGGCTACACCTTC,.,TRBJ1-2,TRBV6-5,.
CASSFRDRGVDEQFF,TGTGCCAGCAGCTTCCGGGACAGGGGAGTCGATGAGCAGTTCTTC,TRBD1,TRBJ2-1,TRBV7-6,.
CASKRSNTGELFF,TGTGCCAGCAAGCGATCGAACACCGGGGAGCTGTTTTTT,.,TRBJ2-2,TRBV27,.
CASSVSILSSGNTIYF,TGTGCCAGCAGCGTATCCATTCTGAGCTCTGGAAACACCATATATTTT,.,TRBJ1-3,TRBV9,few
CASSRGGTGEVTGELFF,TGCGCCAGCAGCAGAGGAGGGACAGGGGAAGTAACCGGGGAGCTGTTTTTT,TRBD1,TRBJ2-2,TRBV4-3,.
CASRPGQGGWAQYF,TGTGCCAGCAGACCCGGACAGGGGGGCTGGGCCCAGTACTTC,TRBD1,TRBJ2-5,TRBV2,.
CASGRDRGINTGELFF,TGTGCCAGCGGTCGGGACAGGGGAATAAACACCGGGGAGCTGTTTTTT,TRBD1,TRBJ2-2,TRBV5-8,few
CASNLRGQLFYGYTF,TGTGCCAGCAATTTACGGGGACAGCTTTTTTATGGCTACACCTTC,TRBD1,TRBJ1-2,TRBV28,.